Reported below is one T cell receptor beta chain. The sample originates from a study of technical replicates of blood from a handful of donors. Looked up from germline, CDR1 is ENHRY and CDR2 is SYGVKD. There are 15 residues in the CDR3. Trimming took off 8 bases at V and 4 bases at J, with 15 bases between the two ends. Profiling relied on immunoSEQ multiplex PCR, and the TCRdb table lists in-frame clones only, not all of them. The sample yields 70,000 or so clones, 88% seen once. Sample: PBMCs. The TCR was taken from a human donor in good health. Some clones in this sample may be carry-over from other donors' samples. The chain couples TRBV10-3 to TRBJ2-6; TRBD2 is a possible D gene (7 bases). In DNA form, the CDR3 reads TGTGCCATCTTGGGGGGGCTTCGCGGGGCCAACGTCCTGACTTTC. Translating it yields CAILGGLRGANVLTF.